This T cell receptor beta chain comes out of a study of blood T cells in healthy people across ages. Study-level results: Older age went with lower TCR beta diversity per million T cells, in a roughly linear way. Long-lived donors exceeded aged donors in naive CD4+ cells and diversity.

There were healthy Caucasian individuals from Russia, aged roughly 6 to 100, serving as donors. The study isolated at least 7 million PBMCs from each sample. Together with a sample-barcoded 5' primer, a J-beta primer mix was included in a second PCR lasting about 6 to 12 cycles. TCRdb used MiXCR to reprocess the 5' RACE reads, holding one entry per CDR3 protein. The top ten hold 30% to 45% of the sample, which has hundreds of thousands of distinct CDR3 sequences, around three fifths seen once. The CDR3 length is 15 residues. CDR1 and CDR2 from the germline V gene are DFQATT and SNEGSKA (reference sequence). J lost 4 bases, V lost 5 bases, and 8 bases had no gene match. With respect to this clonotype: The antigen is unknown.

The sample taken for sequencing was blood. The chain has TRBV20-1 and TRBJ2-7, with 13 positions matching TRBD2. The TCR originated in a man aged 60 to 69 in good health. The CDR3 coding sequence is TGCAGTGCTTCTGACTTACTAGCGGGGGGGTACGAGCAGTACTTC. Protein product: CSASDLLAGGYEQYF.